The clone carrying this TCR beta chain was picked up many times. What it recognizes is unknown. V lost 8 bases and J lost 5, with 22 bases in between. The CDR3 length is 16 residues. CDR1 is SGHRS and CDR2 is YFSETQ in the germline V gene. The data originate from a study of CD8 T cells in ankylosing spondylitis. Overall study findings and caveats: A number of the motif variants had already been described in reactive arthritis synovial fluid and blood. Among TCR beta sequences, a motif of roughly 8 highly homologous variants appeared characteristic of ankylosing spondylitis blood. Researchers reportedly found disease-linked clones significantly enriched in matched ankylosing spondylitis synovial fluid.

A quantitative 5'-RACE method, one with molecular barcodes, was used to make TCR beta libraries. TCRdb re-derived calls from the 5' RACE reads in MiXCR, one entry per CDR3 protein. The sample lists more than 300,000 distinct CDR3 sequences, around 8% occurring once. The chain couples TRBV5-1 to TRBJ2-2; D unresolved. Sequencing used blood, either unsorted or a sorted T cell fraction (not recorded which). The origin of this receptor is a male donor with ankylosing spondylitis. The CDR3 coding sequence is TGCGCCAGTAGTGTGTACACCCTCGCCGGAACCGGGGAGCTGTTTTTT. Translation gives CASSVYTLAGTGELFF.